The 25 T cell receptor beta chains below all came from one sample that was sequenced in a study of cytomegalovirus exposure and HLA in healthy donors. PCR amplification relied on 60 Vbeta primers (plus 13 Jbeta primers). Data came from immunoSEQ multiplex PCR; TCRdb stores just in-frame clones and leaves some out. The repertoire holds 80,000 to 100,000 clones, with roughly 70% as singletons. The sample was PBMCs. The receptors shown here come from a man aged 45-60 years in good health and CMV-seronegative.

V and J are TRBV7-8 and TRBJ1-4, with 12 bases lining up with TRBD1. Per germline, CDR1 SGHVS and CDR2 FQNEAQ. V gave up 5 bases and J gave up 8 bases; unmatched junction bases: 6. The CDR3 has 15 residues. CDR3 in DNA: TGTGCCAGCAGCACCCGGGACAGGGGGCTGGAAAAACTGTTTTTT. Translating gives CASSTRDRGLEKLFF.

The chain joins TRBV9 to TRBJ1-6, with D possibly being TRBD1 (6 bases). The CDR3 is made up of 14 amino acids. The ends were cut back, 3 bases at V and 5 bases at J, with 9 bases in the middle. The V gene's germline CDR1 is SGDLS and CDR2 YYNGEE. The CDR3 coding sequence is TGTGCCAGCAGCGCCCGACAGGATAATTCACCCCTCCACTTT. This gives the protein CASSARQDNSPLHF.

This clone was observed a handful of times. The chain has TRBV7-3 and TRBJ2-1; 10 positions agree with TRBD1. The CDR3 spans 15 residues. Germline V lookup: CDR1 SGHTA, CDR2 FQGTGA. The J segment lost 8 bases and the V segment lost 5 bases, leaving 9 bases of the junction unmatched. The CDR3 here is CASSRDRGEFDEQFF. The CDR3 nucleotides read TGTGCCAGCAGCAGGGACAGGGGAGAGTTCGATGAGCAGTTCTTC.

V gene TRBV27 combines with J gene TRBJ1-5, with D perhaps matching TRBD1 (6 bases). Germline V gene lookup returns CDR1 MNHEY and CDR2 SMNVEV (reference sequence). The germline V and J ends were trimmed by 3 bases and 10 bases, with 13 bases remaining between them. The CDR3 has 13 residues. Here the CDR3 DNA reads TGTGCCAGCAGTTTCCGCTCTGGGGGCCCCCAGCATTTT. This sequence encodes CASSFRSGGPQHF.

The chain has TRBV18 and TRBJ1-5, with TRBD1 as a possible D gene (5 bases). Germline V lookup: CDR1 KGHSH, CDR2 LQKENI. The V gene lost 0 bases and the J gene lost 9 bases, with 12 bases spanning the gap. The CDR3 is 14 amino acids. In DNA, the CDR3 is TGTGCCAGCTCACCACCGGGACGGGGGAGGCCCCAGCATTTT. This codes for CASSPPGRGRPQHF.

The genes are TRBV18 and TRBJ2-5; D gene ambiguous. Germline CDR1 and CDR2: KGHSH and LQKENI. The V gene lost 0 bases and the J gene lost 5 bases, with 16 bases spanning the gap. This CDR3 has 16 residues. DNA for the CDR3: TGTGCCAGCTCACCACCGAGAGTCGAAAACGGGGAGACCCAGTACTTC. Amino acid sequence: CASSPPRVENGETQYF. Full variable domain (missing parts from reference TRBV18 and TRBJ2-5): NAGVMQNPRHLVRRRGQEARLRCSPMKGHSHVYWYRQLPEEGLKFMVYLQKENIIDESGMPKERFSAEFPKEGPSILRIQQVVRGDSAAYFCASSPPRVENGETQYFGPGTRLLVL.

The CDR3 DNA reads TGTGCCAGTAGTATTAGGACTAGCGGGAGTACCGACGAGCAGTACTTC. Translation gives CASSIRTSGSTDEQYF. The chain uses TRBV19 and TRBJ2-7; 13 positions agree with TRBD2. The V gene's germline CDR1 is LNHDA and CDR2 SQIVND (reference sequence). V lost 3 bases, J lost 5 bases, and 7 bases stayed unmatched. The CDR3 runs 16 residues.

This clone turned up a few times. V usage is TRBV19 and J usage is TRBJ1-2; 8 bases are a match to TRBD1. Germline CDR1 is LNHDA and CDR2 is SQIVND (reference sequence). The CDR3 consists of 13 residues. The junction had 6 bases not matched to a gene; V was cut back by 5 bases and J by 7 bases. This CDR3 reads CASSFQGAGGYTF. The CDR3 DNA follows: TGTGCCAGTAGTTTCCAGGGGGCGGGTGGCTACACCTTC.

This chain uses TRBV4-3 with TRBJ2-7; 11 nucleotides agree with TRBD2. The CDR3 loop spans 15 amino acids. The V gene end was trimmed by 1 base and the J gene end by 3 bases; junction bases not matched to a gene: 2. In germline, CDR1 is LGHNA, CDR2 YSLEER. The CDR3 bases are TGCGCCAGCAGCCAAGTTCTAGCGGGGGGCTACGAGCAGTACTTC. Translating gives CASSQVLAGGYEQYF.

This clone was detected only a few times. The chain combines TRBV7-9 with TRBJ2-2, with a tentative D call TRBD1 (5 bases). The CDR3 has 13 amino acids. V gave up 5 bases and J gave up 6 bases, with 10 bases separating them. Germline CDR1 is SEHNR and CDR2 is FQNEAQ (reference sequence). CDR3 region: CASSLVGPGELFF. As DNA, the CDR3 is TGTGCCAGCAGCCTGGTGGGGCCCGGGGAGCTGTTTTTT.

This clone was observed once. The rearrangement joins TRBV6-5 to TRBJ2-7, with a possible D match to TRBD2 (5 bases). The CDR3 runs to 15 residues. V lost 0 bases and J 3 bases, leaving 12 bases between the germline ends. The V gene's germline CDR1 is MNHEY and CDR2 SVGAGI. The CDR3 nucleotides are TGTGCCAGCAGTTACTCACGGGATCCGTACTACGAGCAGTACTTC. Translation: CASSYSRDPYYEQYF.

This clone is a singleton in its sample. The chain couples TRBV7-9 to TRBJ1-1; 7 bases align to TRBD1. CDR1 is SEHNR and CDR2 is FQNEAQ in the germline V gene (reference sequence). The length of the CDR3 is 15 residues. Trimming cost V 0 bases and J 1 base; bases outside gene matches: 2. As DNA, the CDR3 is TGTGCCAGCAGCTTAGCAGAGGGGGCGAACACTGAAGCTTTCTTT. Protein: CASSLAEGANTEAFF.

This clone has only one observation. CDR3 protein: CASSQDLSSGGVSTDTQYF. The CDR3 DNA sequence: TGTGCCAGCAGCCAAGATCTGTCTAGCGGGGGGGTAAGCACAGATACGCAGTATTTT. The V call is TRBV4-2, the J call TRBJ2-3; 12 bases are a match to TRBD2. The CDR3 covers 19 residues. Trimming removed 0 bases from V and 0 bases from J; junction bases left unmatched: 7. Germline loops: CDR1 LGHNA, CDR2 YNFKEQ.

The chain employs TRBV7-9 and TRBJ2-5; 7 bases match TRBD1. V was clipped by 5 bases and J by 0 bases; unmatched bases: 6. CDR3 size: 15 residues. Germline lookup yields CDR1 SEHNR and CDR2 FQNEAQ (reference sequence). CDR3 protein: CASSTQGQYQETQYF. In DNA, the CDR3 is TGTGCCAGCAGCACCCAGGGACAGTACCAAGAGACCCAGTACTTC.

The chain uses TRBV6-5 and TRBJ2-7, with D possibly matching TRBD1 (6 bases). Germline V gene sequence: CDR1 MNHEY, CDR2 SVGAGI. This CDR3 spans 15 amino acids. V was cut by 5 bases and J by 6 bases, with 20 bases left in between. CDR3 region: CASSTRPIEGGEQYF. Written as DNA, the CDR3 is TGTGCCAGCAGTACCCGACCGATAGAAGGGGGCGAGCAGTACTTC.

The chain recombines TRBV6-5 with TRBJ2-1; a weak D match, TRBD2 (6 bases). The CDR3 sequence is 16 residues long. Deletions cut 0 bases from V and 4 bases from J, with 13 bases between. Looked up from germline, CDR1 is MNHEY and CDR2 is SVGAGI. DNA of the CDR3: TGTGCCAGCAGTTACTCGAAAGCTAGCGCTTACAATGAGCAGTTCTTC. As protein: CASSYSKASAYNEQFF.

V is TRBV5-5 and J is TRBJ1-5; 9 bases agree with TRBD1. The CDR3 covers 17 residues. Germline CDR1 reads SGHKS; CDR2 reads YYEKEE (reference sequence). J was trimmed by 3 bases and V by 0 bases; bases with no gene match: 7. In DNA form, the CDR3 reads TGTGCCAGCAGCTTGGACCCACAGGGGGCCTTCAATCAGCCCCAGCATTTT. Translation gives CASSLDPQGAFNQPQHF.

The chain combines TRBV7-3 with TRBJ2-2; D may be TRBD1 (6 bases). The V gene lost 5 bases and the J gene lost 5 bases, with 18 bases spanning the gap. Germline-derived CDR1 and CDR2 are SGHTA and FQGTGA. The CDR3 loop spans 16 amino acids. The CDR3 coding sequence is TGTGCCAGCAGCCCCCAGGAAACAGGGTTTACCGGGGAGCTGTTTTTT. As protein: CASSPQETGFTGELFF. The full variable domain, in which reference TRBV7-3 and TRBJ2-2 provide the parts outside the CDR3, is GAGVSQTPSNKVTEKGKYVELRCDPISGHTALYWYRQSLGQGPEFLIYFQGTGAADDSGLPNDRFFAVRPEGSVSTLKIQRTERGDSAVYLCASSPQETGFTGELFFGEGSRLTVL.

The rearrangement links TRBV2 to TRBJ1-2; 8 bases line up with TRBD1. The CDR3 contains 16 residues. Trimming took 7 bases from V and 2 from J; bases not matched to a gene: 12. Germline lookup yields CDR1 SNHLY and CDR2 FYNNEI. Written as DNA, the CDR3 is TGTGCCAGCATGTGGATCGGCAGGGGGCTAAACTATGGCTACACCTTC. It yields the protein CASMWIGRGLNYGYTF.

CDR3 in amino acids: CASTDWGGTEAFF. The CDR3 DNA is TGTGCCAGCACCGACTGGGGGGGGACTGAAGCTTTCTTT. The J gene is TRBJ1-1, the V gene TRBV27; D may be TRBD1 (5 bases). Germline V lookup: CDR1 MNHEY, CDR2 SMNVEV (reference sequence). CDR3 size: 13 residues. Trimming left V 7 bases short and J 5 bases short, with 14 bases between.

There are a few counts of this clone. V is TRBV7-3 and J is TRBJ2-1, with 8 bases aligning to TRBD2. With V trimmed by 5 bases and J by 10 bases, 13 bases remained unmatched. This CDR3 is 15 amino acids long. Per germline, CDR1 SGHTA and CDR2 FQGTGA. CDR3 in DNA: TGTGCCAGCAGCGACCGGGGAGCGGGAGTTGAGGAGCAGTTCTTC. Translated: CASSDRGAGVEEQFF.

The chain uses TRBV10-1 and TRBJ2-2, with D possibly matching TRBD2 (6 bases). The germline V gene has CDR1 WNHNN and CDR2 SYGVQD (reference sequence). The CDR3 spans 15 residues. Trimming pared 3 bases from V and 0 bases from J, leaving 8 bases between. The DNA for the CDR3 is TGCGCCAGCAGTGATCCGGGGGCGAACACCGGGGAGCTGTTTTTT. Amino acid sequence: CASSDPGANTGELFF.

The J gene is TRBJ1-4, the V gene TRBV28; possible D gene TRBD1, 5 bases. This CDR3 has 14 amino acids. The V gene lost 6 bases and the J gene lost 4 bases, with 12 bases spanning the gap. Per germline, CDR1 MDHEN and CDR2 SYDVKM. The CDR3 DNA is TGTGCCAGCAGCCTAGGGGTCCTTAATGAAAAACTGTTTTTT. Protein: CASSLGVLNEKLFF.

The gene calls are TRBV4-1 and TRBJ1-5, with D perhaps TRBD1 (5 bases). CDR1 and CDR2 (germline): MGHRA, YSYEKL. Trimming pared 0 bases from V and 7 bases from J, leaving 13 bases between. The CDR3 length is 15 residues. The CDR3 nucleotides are TGCGCCAGCAGCCAAGAAGAACGCAGGGCCCAGCCCCAGCATTTT. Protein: CASSQEERRAQPQHF.

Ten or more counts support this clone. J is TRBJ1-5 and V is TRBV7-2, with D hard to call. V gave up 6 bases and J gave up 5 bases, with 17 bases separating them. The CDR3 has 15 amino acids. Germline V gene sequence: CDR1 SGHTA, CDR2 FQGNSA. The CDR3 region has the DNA TGTGCCAGCAGTCCTCACTCACTAGGCGATCAGCCCCAGCATTTT. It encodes CASSPHSLGDQPQHF.